This T cell receptor beta chain was identified during a study of cytomegalovirus exposure and HLA in healthy donors. General study results and limits: Relative to equally common others, HLA-associated TCR beta chains showed greater clonal expansion in a later analysis.

Both 60 Vbeta primers and 13 Jbeta primers went into the PCR. Sequencing was performed with immunoSEQ multiplex PCR; in TCRdb, only in-frame clones are kept and a portion is missing. The sample consists of about 140,000 clones, around 82% of them appearing once. A note on this clone: The target antigen is unknown.

CDR1 MRHNA and CDR2 SNTAGT come from the germline V gene. The CDR3 sequence is 16 residues long. Germline trimming cut 5 bases from V and 1 base from J; bases unmatched to any gene: 5. Sequenced: PBMCs. The chain links TRBV6-4 to TRBJ2-5; 12 nucleotides match TRBD2. This sequence originates from a woman aged 18-30 years in good health and CMV-seropositive. The CDR3 loop is CASSSRLAGAQETQYF. Written as DNA, the CDR3 is TGTGCCAGCAGTTCCCGACTAGCGGGGGCCCAAGAGACCCAGTACTTC.